This passage covers 10 T cell receptor beta chains from one sample sequenced in a study of T-cell reconstitution after alpha-beta-depleted transplantation in children. Researchers prepared the TCRbeta library using unique molecular identifiers, the study reports. MiXCR was run by TCRdb on the PCR reads, yielding one entry per CDR3 protein. Of roughly 490,000 distinct CDR3 sequences in the sample, approximately 10% were seen once. The source was PBMCs, mostly from graft donor cells, collected 180 days after TCRalphabeta/CD19-depleted stem cell transplant. All receptors derive from a female patient aged 2-9 years who had a stem cell transplant for aplastic anemia, so the T cells may come from the graft donor.

The chain carries TRBV15 and TRBJ1-1; D gene uncertain. Trimming removed 2 bases at V and 0 bases at J, with 10 bases between. CDR3 length: 15 residues. Germline V gene lookup returns CDR1 LNHNV and CDR2 YYDKDF (reference sequence). CDR3 sequence: CATSRNHRLNTEAFF. CDR3 DNA: TGTGCCACCAGCAGAAACCATCGGCTGAACACTGAAGCTTTCTTT.

This clonotype has a handful of counts. This chain joins TRBV6-2 or TRBV6-3 and TRBJ2-1; 8 positions match TRBD1. CDR1 MNHEY and CDR2 SVGEGT come from the germline V gene. Trimming removed 2 bases from V and 7 bases from J; junction bases left unmatched: 10. There are 16 residues in the CDR3. The CDR3 region is CASSYLGTGSRNEQFF. CDR3 nucleotides: TGTGCCAGCAGTTACCTTGGGACAGGCAGTCGTAATGAGCAGTTCTTC.

The chain uses TRBV7-8 and TRBJ2-5, with a weak D call TRBD2 (7 bases). CDR3 length: 16 residues. The germline V and J ends were trimmed by 7 bases and 3 bases, with 21 bases remaining between them. Germline CDR1 and CDR2: SGHVS and FQNEAQ. CDR3 residues: CASTIVLTGREETQYF. The CDR3 coding sequence is TGTGCCAGCACCATCGTCCTAACAGGGAGGGAAGAGACCCAGTACTTC.

This clonotype has a count of ten or more. The chain joins TRBV4-2 to TRBJ1-5, with 8 bases fitting TRBD1. Germline loops: CDR1 LGHNA, CDR2 YNFKEQ. The CDR3 loop spans 19 amino acids. The ends lost 3 bases at V and 2 bases at J; junction bases unmatched: 15. The CDR3 spells CASSHAGQGSYIGNQPQHF. As DNA, the CDR3 is TGTGCCAGCAGCCATGCAGGACAGGGCTCCTATATTGGCAATCAGCCCCAGCATTTT.

The genes are TRBV19 and TRBJ2-4; D tentatively fits TRBD1 or TRBD2 (5 bases each). Trimming took 1 base from V and 3 from J, leaving 13 bases between them. Germline lookup yields CDR1 LNHDA and CDR2 SQIVND (reference sequence). There are 16 residues in the CDR3. The CDR3 here is CASSIVQGERKNIQYF. CDR3 bases: TGTGCCAGTAGTATAGTTCAGGGAGAGCGCAAAAACATTCAGTACTTC.

This clonotype was observed a few times. The CDR3 DNA is TGTGCCAGCAGCCTAAAATCTAACACTGAAGCTTTCTTT. Translating it yields CASSLKSNTEAFF. The V and J genes are TRBV3-1 and TRBJ1-1; D not resolved. Looked up from germline, CDR1 is LGHDT and CDR2 is YNNKEL (reference sequence). V lost 4 bases, J lost 2 bases, and 8 bases lay in between. The CDR3 covers 13 residues.

J is TRBJ2-5 and V is TRBV6-7; the match to TRBD2 covers 7 bases. TRBV6-7 is an ORF, and what it does is uncertain. The CDR3 runs 17 residues. Trimming took 0 bases from V and 2 from J; bases not matched to a gene: 9. CDR3 region: CASSYSESGIPQETQYF. CDR3 nucleotide sequence: TGTGCCAGCAGTTACTCAGAGAGCGGGATCCCGCAAGAGACCCAGTACTTC.

The rearrangement uses TRBV20-1 and TRBJ1-1; D is undetermined. The CDR3 length is 16 residues. Germline V gene lookup returns CDR1 DFQATT and CDR2 SNEGSKA (reference sequence). V dropped 2 bases and J dropped 0 bases, with 16 bases sitting between them. The DNA of the CDR3 is TGCAGTGCTAGACAAACCCTGGTCAGCTTGAACACTGAAGCTTTCTTT. Translation: CSARQTLVSLNTEAFF.

This clonotype was observed a few times. The chain is built from TRBV4-3 and TRBJ2-7; either TRBD1 or TRBD2 may supply D (5 bases each). The CDR3 extends over 15 amino acids. Germline CDR1 and CDR2: LGHNA and YSLEER. Trimming took 2 bases from V and 2 from J, leaving 13 bases between them. Here the CDR3 DNA reads TGCGCCAGCAGCCAACCCGGGACCCCCACCTACGAGCAGTACTTC. Amino acid sequence: CASSQPGTPTYEQYF.

In its sample, this clonotype was seen a few times. The J gene is TRBJ1-5, the V gene TRBV4-1; 7 bases match TRBD1. The germline V gene has CDR1 MGHRA and CDR2 YSYEKL. The V gene end was trimmed by 0 bases and the J gene end by 6 bases; junction bases not matched to a gene: 14. The CDR3 loop spans 18 amino acids. Here the CDR3 DNA reads TGCGCCAGCAGCCAAGATGGCAGGGGGGGGTTTCGGAGTCAGCCCCAGCATTTT. Residues: CASSQDGRGGFRSQPQHF.